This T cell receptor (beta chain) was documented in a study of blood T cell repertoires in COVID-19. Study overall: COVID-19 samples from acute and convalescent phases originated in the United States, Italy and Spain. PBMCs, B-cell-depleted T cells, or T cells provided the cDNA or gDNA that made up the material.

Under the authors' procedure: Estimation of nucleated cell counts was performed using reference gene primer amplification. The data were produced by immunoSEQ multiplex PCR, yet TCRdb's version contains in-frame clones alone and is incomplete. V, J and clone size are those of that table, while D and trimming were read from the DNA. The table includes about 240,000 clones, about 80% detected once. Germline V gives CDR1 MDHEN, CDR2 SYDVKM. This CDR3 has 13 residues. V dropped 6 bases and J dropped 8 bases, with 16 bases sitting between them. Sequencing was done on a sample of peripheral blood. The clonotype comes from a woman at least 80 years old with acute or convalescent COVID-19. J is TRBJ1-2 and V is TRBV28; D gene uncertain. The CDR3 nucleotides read TGTGCCAGCAGCCGCCACGGGATGGAAGGCTACACCTTC. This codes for CASSRHGMEGYTF.